This T cell receptor (beta chain) was obtained from a study of T cell changes during pregnancy in multiple sclerosis. Germline trimming cut 2 bases from V and 4 bases from J; bases unmatched to any gene: 14. This CDR3 spans 19 amino acids. The germline gives CDR1 SGHDT, CDR2 YYEEEE. Profiling relied on immunoSEQ multiplex PCR, and the TCRdb table lists in-frame clones only, not all of them. In the table there are 34,000 or so clones, 85% to 90% of which are singletons. Specimen: CD8+ T cells from peripheral blood mononuclear cells, collected after pregnancy. The clonotype comes from a female donor with multiple sclerosis, enrolled in a pregnancy study. The V gene is TRBV5-6, the J gene TRBJ1-6; 8 bases fit TRBD1. The CDR3 DNA reads TGTGCCAGCAGCTTCCTTTACATACAGGGGGACACATATAATTCACCCCTCCACTTT. The encoded protein is CASSFLYIQGDTYNSPLHF.